The rows below give T cell receptor beta chains drawn from one sample of a study of blood T cells in healthy people across ages. TCRdb called the 5' RACE reads again in MiXCR, with one record for every CDR3 protein. The sample shows hundreds of thousands of distinct CDR3 sequences, roughly 21% of them seen only once. Sequenced: blood. The receptors come from a man aged 65-85 years in good health. CDR3s include the opening cysteine and the closing phenylalanine or tryptophan. Fields, in order: J gene, CDR3 length, clone size, V gene, D gene, CDR3 DNA, CDR3 protein. The D gene is left open where the match is weak. For some rows the clone size is stated as once, few or many, or as a class when expanded; others skip it.

>TRBJ2-7|15|NA|TRBV2|TRBD1
TGTGCCAGCAGTAGGGACAGGCGGAGCTCCTACGAGCAGTACTTC
CASSRDRRSSYEQYF
>TRBJ1-1|14|NA|TRBV10-3|NA
TGTGCCATCAGGAAACAAGACGGTTACACTGAAGCTTTCTTT
CAIRKQDGYTEAFF
>TRBJ2-1|20|NA|TRBV3-1|NA
TGTGCCAGCAGCCAAGTGCCGAAGGGGCACGTGGGAGTTAAAAACAATGAGCAGTTCTTC
CASSQVPKGHVGVKNNEQFF
>TRBJ2-6|15|few|TRBV2|NA
TGTGCCAGCAGTGTGGACAACTCTGGGGCCAACGTCCTGACTTTC
CASSVDNSGANVLTF
>TRBJ2-7|14|NA|TRBV20-1|TRBD1
TGCAGTGCCGCGCGCAGGGGGCAGACCTACGAGCAGTACTTC
CSAARRGQTYEQYF
>TRBJ2-5|13|NA|TRBV18|NA
TGTGCCAGCTCACCCCGAGTAGAAGAGACCCAGTACTTC
CASSPRVEETQYF
>TRBJ2-5|13|many|TRBV14|NA
TGTGCCAGCAGCCAAGGTCGACGAGAGACCCAGTACTTC
CASSQGRRETQYF
>TRBJ2-7|14|many|TRBV12-3/TRBV12-4|TRBD1
TGTGCCAGCAGTTATGGACAGGGGATCTACGAGCAGTACTTC
CASSYGQGIYEQYF
>TRBJ2-1|15|few|TRBV5-1|NA
TGCGCCAGCAGCTTGGGGGGGGGCGCCTCGAATGAGCAGTTCTTC
CASSLGGGASNEQFF
>TRBJ1-6|15|NA|TRBV20-1|NA
TGCAGTGCTCGCGACAGAGAATCCTATAATTCACCCCTCCACTTT
CSARDRESYNSPLHF
>TRBJ2-7|15|NA|TRBV14|TRBD2
TGTGCCAGCAGCCAACTCGGGACCGGGGGGGGCGAGCAGTACTTC
CASSQLGTGGGEQYF
>TRBJ2-1|16|few|TRBV28|TRBD2
TGTGCCAGCAGTTTTAGATTGACTAGCTACGCCAATGAGCAGTTCTTC
CASSFRLTSYANEQFF
>TRBJ1-2|10|NA|TRBV29-1|NA
TGCAGCGTTGAAGAGGGGGGCTACACCTTC
CSVEEGGYTF
>TRBJ2-5|17|NA|TRBV20-1|TRBD2
TGCAGTGCTAGTCACCCAACCTCTAGCGGGAGGCAAGAGACCCAGTACTTC
CSASHPTSSGRQETQYF
>TRBJ1-2|15|NA|TRBV7-3|NA
TGTGCCAGCAGCTTAAGTGGCGGACTTGCCTATGGCTACACCTTC
CASSLSGGLAYGYTF
>TRBJ2-2|15|few|TRBV5-5|NA
TGTGCCAGCAGCTTGGTAGGGACAAACACCGGGGAGCTGTTTTTT
CASSLVGTNTGELFF
>TRBJ2-2|14|once|TRBV29-1|TRBD2
TGCAGCGTTTTAGCGGGCGCGAACACCGGGGGGCTGTTTTTT
CSVLAGANTGGLFF
>TRBJ2-7|14|NA|TRBV27|TRBD1
TGTGCCAGCAGTTTATCACAGGGGGTCTACGAGCAGTACTTC
CASSLSQGVYEQYF
>TRBJ2-3|15|many|TRBV4-1|TRBD2
TGCGCCAGCAGCCAAGAGGGCGCGGGAGCGGATACGCAGTATTTT
CASSQEGAGADTQYF
>TRBJ1-4|15|many|TRBV27|NA
TGTGCCAGCAGCCCAGCCGGGGGCAACAATGAAAAACTGTTTTTT
CASSPAGGNNEKLFF
>TRBJ1-2|12|few|TRBV29-1|NA
TGCAGCGTGCACAGGGCGGCTTTAGGCTACACCTTC
CSVHRAALGYTF
>TRBJ2-2|16|few|TRBV5-1|NA
TGCGCCAGCAGCTTGGGGCGGACCAGAAACACCGGGGAGCTGTTTTTT
CASSLGRTRNTGELFF
>TRBJ2-5|15|few|TRBV7-7|NA
TGTGCTAGCAGCTTAGCCCCGGGCCAGCAAGAGACCCAGTACTTC
CASSLAPGQQETQYF
>TRBJ1-4|15|NA|TRBV6-1|TRBD1
TGTGCCAGCAGTGAAACATTAGGACAGGATGAAAAACTGTTTTTT
CASSETLGQDEKLFF
>TRBJ2-1|12|few|TRBV12-3/TRBV12-4|NA
TGTGCCAGCACTTTAGAACTTTTTGAGCAGTTCTTC
CASTLELFEQFF
>TRBJ1-5|15|few|TRBV19|NA
TGTGCCAGTAGTGGGGGCGGAGGAAGCAATCAGCCCCAGCATTTT
CASSGGGGSNQPQHF
>TRBJ2-1|15|few|TRBV4-1|NA
TGCGCCAGCAGCCAAGAGGAGGGTACCTACAATGAGCAGTTCTTC
CASSQEEGTYNEQFF
>TRBJ1-4|13|NA|TRBV25-1|NA
TGTGCCAGCAGTGGAGACATAGATGAAAAACTGTTTTTT
CASSGDIDEKLFF
>TRBJ2-5|14|few|TRBV28|NA
TGTGCCAGCAGTTTACTCGTAGCGGTGGAGACCCAGTACTTC
CASSLLVAVETQYF
>TRBJ1-3|11|NA|TRBV20-1|NA
TGCAGTATTAGCCGGGGAAACACCATATATTTT
CSISRGNTIYF
>TRBJ2-5|20|few|TRBV4-3|TRBD2
TGCGCCAGCAGCCAAGATATTAAGGCAGCGGGAGGGCCCTCAGTCGAGACCCAGTACTTC
CASSQDIKAAGGPSVETQYF
>TRBJ2-3|15|NA|TRBV7-9|NA
TGTGCCAGCAGCTGGGATGCCCACGGCACAGATACGCAGTATTTT
CASSWDAHGTDTQYF
>TRBJ2-2|17|NA|TRBV3-1|NA
TGTGCCAGCAGCCAAGAAGGAACAGGGCGCGGCACCGGGGAGCTGTTTTTT
CASSQEGTGRGTGELFF
>TRBJ2-2|14|few|TRBV5-1|NA
TGCGCCAGCAGGCCAGGACAGATAACCGGGGAGCTGTTTTTT
CASRPGQITGELFF
>TRBJ1-1|13|NA|TRBV29-1|NA
TGCAGCGTTGAAACTGGGCGAGGGACTGAAGCTTTCTTT
CSVETGRGTEAFF
>TRBJ1-6|13|few|TRBV20-1|NA
TGCAGTGCTAGTCCCCGTTATAATTCACCCATCCACTTT
CSASPRYNSPIHF
>TRBJ2-7|12|NA|TRBV2|NA
TGTGCCAGCGGGGCTGGCCACTACGAGCAGTACTTC
CASGAGHYEQYF
>TRBJ2-2|18|NA|TRBV4-1|NA
TGCGCCAGCAGCCACGGGACACTGGATGGACTAGGGACCGGGGAGCTGTTTTTT
CASSHGTLDGLGTGELFF
>TRBJ1-2|14|NA|TRBV15|NA
TGTGCCACCAGCAGGGACACTGCTAACTATGGCTACACCTTC
CATSRDTANYGYTF
>TRBJ2-1|10|many|TRBV29-1|NA
TGCAGCGTTGAGGAGGGCGAGCAGTTCTTC
CSVEEGEQFF
>TRBJ2-1|14|NA|TRBV10-3|NA
TGTGCCATCAAGTGGGAAGGGGGATACAATGAGCAGTTCTTC
CAIKWEGGYNEQFF
>TRBJ2-7|15|NA|TRBV7-8|TRBD2
TGTGCCAGCAGCTTAGCCGGGACTAGTAATCACGAGCAGTACTTC
CASSLAGTSNHEQYF
>TRBJ2-1|16|NA|TRBV7-9|TRBD1
TGTGCCAGCAGCCCTCGTGGGGGACAGGGAAACAATGAGCAGTTCTTC
CASSPRGGQGNNEQFF
>TRBJ2-3|18|few|TRBV20-1|TRBD2
TGCAGTGCTAGAGACCGGACTAGCTTTTTCCCAAGCACAGATACGCAGTATTTT
CSARDRTSFFPSTDTQYF
>TRBJ2-1|12|NA|TRBV19|NA
TGTGCCAGTCGTTTCCCACCGAATGAGCAGTTCTTC
CASRFPPNEQFF
>TRBJ1-3|13|NA|TRBV28|TRBD1
TGTGCCAGCAGCCGGGACAGTGCAAACACCATATATTTT
CASSRDSANTIYF
>TRBJ2-3|15|NA|TRBV3-1|NA
TGTGCCAGCAGCCAATCGGGCAGGAGCACAGATACGCAGTATTTT
CASSQSGRSTDTQYF
>TRBJ2-5|16|NA|TRBV3-1|TRBD2
TGTGCCAGCAGCCAAGATAGGGGACTAGAACCCGAGACCCAGTACTTC
CASSQDRGLEPETQYF
>TRBJ2-1|13|few|TRBV9|NA
TGTGCCAGCAGCGTGAACACCTACAATGAGCAGTTCTTC
CASSVNTYNEQFF
>TRBJ2-3|16|few|TRBV20-1|NA
TGCAGTGCTAGAACGGTGTTAGCGGACATGAGATATACGCAGTATTTT
CSARTVLADMRYTQYF
>TRBJ2-7|14|NA|TRBV19|TRBD1
TGTGCCAGTAGTCACCGGGACAGGAGATACGAGCAGTACTTC
CASSHRDRRYEQYF
>TRBJ2-7|15|few|TRBV7-2|TRBD2
TGTGCCAGCAGCACGGGACTAGCGTTTACCTACGAGCAGTACTTC
CASSTGLAFTYEQYF
>TRBJ2-3|16|few|TRBV15|TRBD2
TGTGCCACCAGCAGAGATGGACTAGCGGGAGTAGATACGCAGTATTTT
CATSRDGLAGVDTQYF
>TRBJ2-7|16|few|TRBV2|TRBD2
TGTGCCACCACGGGACTAGCGGGAGGAACATCCTACGAGCAGTACTTC
CATTGLAGGTSYEQYF
>TRBJ1-2|15|many|TRBV20-1|TRBD1
TGCAGTGCTAATAGAGGCAGTGACAGGGGGCGAGGCTACACCTTC
CSANRGSDRGRGYTF
>TRBJ2-5|13|NA|TRBV15|TRBD1
TGTGCCACCAGCCCGGACAGGGGCTGGACCCAGTACTTC
CATSPDRGWTQYF
>TRBJ2-3|15|NA|TRBV14|NA
TGTGCCAGCAGCCAAGATGATAACACGGCGGATACGCAGTATTTT
CASSQDDNTADTQYF
>TRBJ1-4|16|once|TRBV12-3/TRBV12-4|TRBD1
TGTGCCAGCAGTTTCGCACAGGGGATTCCTAATGAAAAACTGTTTTTT
CASSFAQGIPNEKLFF
>TRBJ2-6|15|NA|TRBV2|NA
TGTGCCAGCAACTTGGGGAGCTCTGGGGCCAACGTCCTGACTTTC
CASNLGSSGANVLTF
>TRBJ2-7|15|many|TRBV9|NA
TGTGCCAGCAGCGTAGGGTCAGGCGGCTCCTACGAGCAGTACTTC
CASSVGSGGSYEQYF